The next 2 T cell receptor beta chains were all read from a single sample in a study of blood T cells in healthy people across ages (dated by TCRdb to between 2014 and 2017). Library prep was done by 5' RACE. Sequenced using an Illumina HiSeq 2500. A second PCR of about 7 to 12 cycles was performed with a sample-barcoded 5' primer and a J-beta primer mix. The public reads were reprocessed in TCRdb via fastp at Q25 and MiXCR, keeping in-frame beta chains. Each record represents a unique CDR3 protein, reported with the most common genes and DNA among its rows. The sample profile shows approximately 820,000 distinct CDR3 sequences; under 45% of them were found once. The leading ten clones occupy about a fifth of the sample. Material: blood. Every receptor here comes from a man in his fifties or sixties in good health.

V and J are TRBV9 and TRBJ2-3, with 8 bases fitting TRBD2. Germline assignment: CDR1 SGDLS and CDR2 YYNGEE. After removal of 3 bases from V and 2 bases from J, the junction contained 8 bases not matched to a gene. The CDR3 loop spans 16 amino acids. CDR3 in amino acids: CASSGLAGTDTDTQYF. The DNA for the CDR3 is TGTGCCAGCAGCGGGCTAGCGGGTACTGACACAGATACGCAGTATTTT.

The rearrangement joins TRBV7-2 to TRBJ1-2, with D possibly being TRBD1 (6 bases). The CDR3 loop spans 14 amino acids. The V gene lost 1 base and the J gene lost 7 bases, with 13 bases spanning the gap. Germline CDR1 is SGHTA and CDR2 is FQGNSA. The CDR3 loop reads CASSLGTGTCGYTF. As DNA, the CDR3 is TGTGCCAGCAGCTTAGGAACAGGGACCTGTGGCTACACCTTC.